The 19 T cell receptor beta chains below all came from one sample that was sequenced in a study of T cells in Graves' hyperthyroidism and ophthalmopathy. Amplified regions were TCR beta CDR3 sequences from RNA transcripts. RT-PCR in the first round (using the HTBI primer set) targeted the TCR CDR3. Via MiXCR, TCRdb re-called the multiplex PCR reads, giving one row per CDR3 protein. The table includes around 600,000 distinct CDR3 sequences, approximately 15% detected once. What was sequenced was blood. The receptors shown here come from a woman between 35 and 50 years old with Graves' ophthalmopathy.

J is TRBJ1-1 and V is TRBV28; D may be TRBD1 (5 bases). The CDR3 runs 15 residues. V lost 8 bases and J lost 4, with 20 bases in between. From germline, CDR1 is MDHEN and CDR2 SYDVKM. CDR3 coding DNA: TGTGCCAGCCCCGCGGTGGGGGAATCGGTCACTGAAGCTTTCTTT. As protein: CASPAVGESVTEAFF.

This clonotype has a count of ten or more. This chain joins TRBV6-1 and TRBJ2-7; 9 bases agree with TRBD1. This CDR3 comprises 15 residues. In germline, CDR1 is MNHNS, CDR2 SASEGT. Trimming at V came to 6 bases and at J to 0 bases, leaving 6 bases not matched to a gene. CDR3 amino acids: CASSAGQGVSYEQYF. CDR3 bases: TGTGCCAGCAGCGCGGGACAGGGCGTCTCCTACGAGCAGTACTTC.

There are many counts of this clonotype. The V gene is TRBV6-1, the J gene TRBJ1-2; no firm D call. Germline CDR1 and CDR2: MNHNS and SASEGT. The CDR3 length is 15 residues. V lost 6 bases to trimming and J lost 5 bases, with 19 bases between them. The CDR3 DNA is TGTGCCAGCAGGACCGCCCGCGGAACATTTTATGGCTACACCTTC. It translates to CASRTARGTFYGYTF.

The rearrangement joins TRBV19 to TRBJ2-1; the match to TRBD2 covers 7 bases. This CDR3 comprises 14 residues. Unmatched junction bases numbered 10, after V lost 5 bases and J lost 9 bases. Germline-derived CDR1 and CDR2 are LNHDA and SQIVND (reference sequence). CDR3 amino acids: CASSSIGRGTEQFF. CDR3 DNA: TGTGCCAGTAGTTCCATCGGGCGGGGGACTGAGCAGTTCTTC.

CDR3 in DNA: TGTGCCACCAGCAGACCCGCAGGGAAAACCAATCAGCCCCAGCATTTT. This codes for CATSRPAGKTNQPQHF. This sequence joins TRBV15 and TRBJ1-5; D is perhaps TRBD1 (5 bases). CDR1 and CDR2 from the germline V gene are LNHNV and YYDKDF (reference sequence). This CDR3 contains 16 residues. V was shortened by 2 bases and J by 3 bases, with 14 bases between the two germline ends.

This clonotype occurred a few times. The rearrangement links TRBV29-1 to TRBJ1-2, with no clear D. Trimming took 7 bases from V and 6 from J, leaving 21 bases between them. Looked up from germline, CDR1 is SQVTM and CDR2 is ANQGSEA. The CDR3 runs 14 residues. Here the CDR3 reads CSAAGWYTGDGYTF. CDR3 bases: TGCAGCGCGGCAGGATGGTACACGGGCGATGGCTACACCTTC.

There are a few counts of this clonotype. The chain joins TRBV3-1 to TRBJ1-6, with D perhaps TRBD1 (5 bases). This CDR3 region has 15 residues. Germline V lookup: CDR1 LGHDT, CDR2 YNNKEL (reference sequence). The V gene lost 4 bases and the J gene lost 6 bases, with 13 bases spanning the gap. The CDR3 region is CASSRLTASNSPLHF. CDR3 bases: TGTGCCAGCAGCCGACTGACAGCTTCTAATTCACCCCTCCACTTT.

This clonotype was detected only a few times. V gene TRBV27 combines with J gene TRBJ1-6; 8 bases agree with TRBD1. V lost 2 bases to trimming and J lost 9 bases; unmatched junction nucleotides: 9. Looked up from germline, CDR1 is MNHEY and CDR2 is SMNVEV (reference sequence). The CDR3 length is 16 residues. The CDR3 here is CASSLGVGTGTSPLHF. The DNA for the CDR3 is TGTGCCAGCAGTTTAGGTGTGGGGACAGGCACTTCACCCCTCCACTTT.

The chain combines TRBV6-2 or TRBV6-3 with TRBJ1-2; 8 bases match TRBD1. CDR3 length: 15 amino acids. Trimming at V came to 7 bases and at J to 1 base, leaving 8 bases not matched to a gene. Germline V gene data show CDR1 as MNHEY and CDR2 as SVGEGT. The CDR3 region is CASKNGTGVNYGYTF. DNA for the CDR3: TGTGCCAGCAAGAACGGGACAGGAGTTAACTATGGCTACACCTTC.

J is TRBJ2-5 and V is TRBV20-1, with TRBD2 identical over 9 bases. The V gene's germline CDR1 is DFQATT and CDR2 SNEGSKA (reference sequence). This CDR3 spans 16 amino acids. V lost 0 bases to trimming and J lost 5 bases; unmatched junction nucleotides: 10. The CDR3 here is CSARDRGGGEWETQYF. The CDR3 bases are TGCAGTGCTAGAGATAGGGGCGGGGGGGAATGGGAGACCCAGTACTTC.

The rearrangement links TRBV14 to TRBJ2-3; D uncertain. Trimming took 1 base from V and 6 from J, leaving 11 bases between them. The CDR3 totals 14 residues. Germline V gives CDR1 SGHDN, CDR2 FVKESK. DNA of the CDR3: TGTGCCAGCAGCCAAGGGTCTTGGGCGGATACGCAGTATTTT. This gives the protein CASSQGSWADTQYF.

This clonotype was counted many times. J is TRBJ1-1 and V is TRBV5-1, with D hard to call. Germline V gene data show CDR1 as SGHRS and CDR2 as YFSETQ. This CDR3 contains 13 residues. Trimming stripped 0 bases from V and 4 bases from J, with 7 bases between. The CDR3 spells CASSLEPGTEAFF. The CDR3 bases are TGCGCCAGCAGCTTGGAACCGGGCACTGAAGCTTTCTTT.

The chain joins TRBV29-1 to TRBJ1-1; D is unclear. Germline CDR1 SQVTM, CDR2 ANQGSEA. Trimming shortened V by 4 bases and J by 1 base, and 10 bases separated the two germline ends. This CDR3 is built from 13 residues. The DNA of the CDR3 is TGCAGCGTTGTGATTATTGAGAACACTGAAGCTTTCTTT. Protein product: CSVVIIENTEAFF.

The sample holds a few counts of this clonotype. The rearrangement uses TRBV5-4 and TRBJ2-1; 11 bases are shared with TRBD2. Germline CDR1 SGHNT, CDR2 YYREEE (reference sequence). Trimming at V came to 2 bases and at J to 12 bases, leaving 1 base not matched to a gene. The CDR3 has 12 amino acids. The CDR3 is CASSLGTSGQFF. Here the CDR3 DNA reads TGTGCCAGCAGCTTAGGGACTAGCGGGCAGTTCTTC.

V usage is TRBV30 and J usage is TRBJ1-5; 8 bases line up with TRBD1. V lost 1 base and J lost 0; bases outside the gene matches: 14. The CDR3 totals 19 residues. CDR1 is GTSNPN, CDR2 SVGIG, per germline (reference sequence). CDR3 nucleotides: TGTGCCTGGAGTGGCCGGGACAGGAGCATATTTAATAGCAATCAGCCCCAGCATTTT. Translated, it gives CAWSGRDRSIFNSNQPQHF. The whole variable domain, filled in from reference TRBV30 and TRBJ1-5, reads SQTIHQWPATLVQPVGSPLSLECTVEGTSNPNLYWYRQAAGRGLQLLFYSVGIGQISSEVPQNLSASRPQDRQFILSSKKLLLSDSGFYLCAWSGRDRSIFNSNQPQHFGDGTRLSIL.

This clonotype was detected many times. V usage is TRBV20-1 and J usage is TRBJ2-3, with D uncertain. Trimming left V 5 bases short and J 14 bases short, with 17 bases between. Germline V CDR1 and CDR2: DFQATT, SNEGSKA (reference sequence). The CDR3 totals 11 residues. CDR3 region: CSASDGRPGYF. In DNA, the CDR3 is TGCAGTGCTTCGGACGGTAGGCCGGGGTATTTT.

This clonotype was detected ten times or more. The chain links TRBV28 to TRBJ2-7, with D perhaps TRBD1 (5 bases). The CDR3 totals 15 residues. CDR1 and CDR2 (germline): MDHEN, SYDVKM. Trimming took 3 bases from V and 0 from J, leaving 12 bases between them. The CDR3 sequence is CASSFARTFSYEQYF. The DNA of the CDR3 is TGTGCCAGCAGTTTTGCCAGGACATTCTCCTACGAGCAGTACTTC.

This clonotype has at least ten counts. The chain has TRBV28 and TRBJ2-7; unclear D gene. Trimming took off 8 bases at V and 5 bases at J, with 19 bases between the two ends. Germline assignment: CDR1 MDHEN and CDR2 SYDVKM. The CDR3 spans 14 residues. In nucleotides, the CDR3 is TGTGCCAGCGGACGTATCGAATTTCTCGACGAGCAGTACTTC. It is translated as CASGRIEFLDEQYF.

In its sample, this clonotype was seen many times. The chain is built from TRBV20-1 and TRBJ2-5, with D uncertain. The V gene lost 4 bases and the J gene lost 5 bases, with 11 bases spanning the gap. CDR3 length: 12 amino acids. Germline V gene data show CDR1 as DFQATT and CDR2 as SNEGSKA (reference sequence). Here the CDR3 reads CSAKTSAETQYF. The CDR3 DNA reads as TGCAGTGCTAAGACAAGTGCTGAGACCCAGTACTTC.